This TCR beta chain appears in the sequencing data of a study of cytomegalovirus exposure and HLA in healthy donors (dated by TCRdb to about 2017). Broadly, across the study: An earlier analysis of some 620 of the donors reported around 280 Gb of sequence data and 95 million to 140 million unique TCR beta sequences obtained from approximately 180 million T cells. A later analysis re-examined previously published TCR beta repertoires from more than 600 donors and added high-resolution HLA genotyping to investigate patterns of TCR occurrence. In a later genetic analysis, genome-wide SNP genotypes for about three fifths of the roughly 670 donors were used, and that subset was treated as a discovery cohort. Using immunosequencing, the study profiled T cell repertoires from fewer than 700 subjects and related those repertoires to cytomegalovirus serostatus. Donor age, sex, ethnicity and CMV serostatus were compiled together with the repertoire data. Among some 400 genotyped donors of the cohort, an average of approximately 200,000 unique TCR beta nucleotide sequences was sequenced per donor, of which roughly 18% were non-productive. To predict cytomegalovirus infection status, the study brought together high-throughput TCR immunosequencing, statistical association of individual TCRs with disease status, and machine learning. An earlier analysis of around 580 of the donors used high-throughput TCR beta sequencing to judge whether each TCR beta V gene segment behaved as functional or pseudogenic. The later analysis used no new phenotypic data to find candidate immune exposures, relying instead on TCR beta sequences and their occurrence across donors. The number of typed donors differed by locus: 629-630 for A, B, C, DRB1 and DQB1; 500 to 550 for DQA1; approximately 600 for DPA1; and around 450 for DPB1. The genetic ancestry cluster associated with self-reported Caucasian donors included 70% to 85% of the roughly 390 genotyped donors. The aim of the study was to test whether cataloging public T cell receptors could identify signatures of past pathogen exposure. Five DR-DQ haplotypes were handled as single units for association and clustering, since linkage in the cohort was strong. Roughly 300 gigabases of sequencing data and 70 million to 85 million unique TCR sequences were included in an early release covering over 600 HLA-typed donors. All discovery cohort repertoires had been generated on a single sequencing platform. A separate validation cohort of over a hundred different subjects was used in addition to the approximately 640-subject first cohort. Both class I and class II loci were covered by HLA typing, at four-digit resolution.

Overall study results and their limits: In the study, some 180 TCR beta chains were listed as associated with cytomegalovirus. For the cohort, immune exposure information was limited to CMV serostatus. In a later genetic analysis, a missense DCLRE1C variant was associated with V-gene and J-gene trimming of TCR beta chains, and the association was replicated in an independent cohort. A further reported finding was that TCR beta sequences accurately predicted the HLA-A and HLA-B alleles for most subjects in the first cohort. When HLA alleles, especially DR and DQ, strongly co-occurred, TCR associations were difficult to assign to individual alleles. In vitro tests confirmed that a few of the cytomegalovirus-associated TCR beta chains recognize cytomegalovirus antigens. In an earlier analysis of some 500 of the donors, most TCR beta V segments were observed in productive rearrangements about 87% or about 30% of the time, broadly matching IMGT annotations. Cytomegalovirus status was reported to be diagnosed by the classifier with high specificity and sensitivity in both the original and validation cohorts. A later analysis found that HLA-associated TCR beta chains were more clonally expanded and had lower generation probabilities than equally common non-associated chains. Approximately 18 rarely observed V segments, including chromosome 9 orphons, were excluded from the earlier analysis of approximately 500 of the donors because counts were too low. Compared with the roughly 710-donor mean, donors in an Asian-associated ancestry cluster had fewer N-insertions in productive TCRs, according to a later genetic analysis. A group of highly shared sequence variants was considered likely to be a technical artifact of the sequencing pipeline. Correlated functional status among segregating V segments might be attributable to linkage disequilibrium, but an unknown experimental factor could not be ruled out. HLA typing was unavailable for some donors at each locus, so association tests used only the typed subset. In a later analysis, several top co-occurrence clusters were reported to appear linked to parvovirus B19, influenza, CMV and Epstein-Barr virus. In a later analysis, the rate of TCR association differed among HLA loci, with DRB1 alleles having the most associated TCRs and HLA-C alleles having the fewest. Specific HLA alleles were associated with more than 15,000 TCR beta sequences at a false discovery rate of 0.05 in a later analysis. According to a later analysis, most CMV-associated TCR beta chains appeared to be HLA-restricted, and the HLA associations seemed to be driven largely by CMV exposure. It was suggested by the authors that the approach could potentially be generalized to other disease states and immunological phenotypes. Only TCR beta chains were sequenced in this cohort, and the absence of alpha or paired-chain data limited detectable features. Roughly uniform sequencing depth across donors was assumed in presence/absence analyses, although this assumption may not hold. The 87-base-pair reads could not distinguish some IMGT-functional V segments, including TRBV6-2 and TRBV6-3, so those segments were excluded. Most TCR sequences were seen in very few donors, while some public TCRs were found in many individuals.

Library construction relied on the immunoSEQ multiplex PCR assay. For the multiplex PCR, a mixture combining 60 forward primers for TCR Vbeta segments and 13 reverse primers for TCR Jbeta segments was used. The CDR3 region of rearranged TCR beta genes was amplified from genomic DNA with a multiplex PCR assay. On the Illumina HiSeq System, the amplified TCR beta libraries were sequenced as 87-base-pair reads. Per the authors' processing: Across the 500 to 700 repertoires, a later analysis counted around 80 million unique TCR beta chains, 8.5 million to 12 million of which were shared by at least two donors. Raw reads were error-corrected and collapsed into unique sequences by a nearest-neighbor algorithm in which closely related sequences were merged to remove PCR and sequencing errors. CDR3 sequences were aligned to IMGT reference sequences to assign V, D and J gene segments. For a sequence to be retained, at least a six-nucleotide match to both a V gene segment and a J gene segment was required. A rearrangement counted as productive if the CDR3 had no stop codons and remained in frame with V and J, and every other rearrangement counted as non-productive. Following IMGT convention, CDR3 was defined as the stretch from the second conserved V-encoded cysteine up to the conserved J-encoded phenylalanine. Sequences without an unambiguous match to a single V gene segment were excluded from the earlier analysis of a few hundred of the donors. In an earlier analysis of almost 600 of the donors, a V segment was called functional when productive rearrangements were above 56.7%, and segregating when the standard deviation between donors exceeded 5%. To diagnose cytomegalovirus status from the catalog of TCR beta chain sequences, a statistical classification framework was built. V and J gene assignment, in a later analysis, came from comparing TCR nucleotide sequences with IMGT/GENE-DB human TR gene sequences. A later analysis assigned CDR3 sequences and most-parsimonious VDJ recombination scenarios with the TCRdist pipeline. In a later analysis, each TCR beta chain was defined by its CDR3 amino acid sequence together with its V-gene family, and reads lacking a unique V-gene family were excluded. To address suspected cross-contamination and a sequencing artifact, a later analysis removed several hundred highly shared, low-generation-probability nucleotide sequences. A later analysis calculated a clonal expansion index for each public chain from normalized within-repertoire ranks of inferred template counts. In a later analysis, generation probabilities were computed with a VDJ recombination model fitted to out-of-frame rearrangements, and the resulting probabilities were checked against IGoR. In a later analysis, hypergeometric tests were used to score TCR-TCR, TCR-HLA and TCR-CMV co-occurrence, with a repertoire-size bias correction applied to TCR pairs. To estimate false discovery rates, a later analysis permuted the HLA or CMV assignments 20 times. In a later analysis, co-occurring TCRs were grouped using DBSCAN, and TCRdist sequence similarity was added for clustering within HLA-allele-positive subsets. For co-occurrence clustering, repertoires with fewer than 30,000 or more than 120,000 public chains were excluded, along with roughly 5 repertoires with anomalous nucleotide sharing. This immuneACCESS table, as held by TCRdb, lists in-frame sequences with V and J called but not all clones. Of the missing ones, under half trace to an unresolved V gene in checked studies; the others have no known cause. That table is the source of V, J and clone size, and D and trimming were worked out from the DNA. Within this sample are about 160,000 clones, with roughly 80% of them counted one time only. The ten most abundant clones make up around 3.3% of the sample.

In total, approximately 610 healthy bone marrow donors made up the cohort. All cohort members were sampled while nominally healthy, although unrecorded immune exposures were likely present. The donor was CMV seronegative and belonged to the group of 320 or so seronegative cohort members. A peripheral blood sample was collected from each donor, and TCR beta sequencing was performed on peripheral blood mononuclear cells. The Qiagen DNeasy Blood Extraction Kit was used to extract genomic DNA from the blood cell samples. A word on this clone: Its antigen target is currently unknown. Base-call qualities are not available, and no considerably larger clone is one nucleotide away.

The CDR1 and CDR2 encoded by the germline V gene (reference sequence) are LNHDA and SQIVND. The CDR3 numbers 16 residues from cysteine through phenylalanine. Kept here is only the CDR3 DNA, which spans 48 bases and is read in frame from base 1. For this chain, trimming is 3 bases at the V end and 4 bases at the J end, and the number of junction bases without a gene match is 7. The receptor's source is a woman aged 40 to 49 in good health and CMV-seronegative. Sequencing was performed on PBMCs. The sequence joins TRBV19 to TRBJ2-2, and 8 junctional nucleotides match TRBD1. The DNA sequence is given as TGTGCCAGTAGTATGGGTCAGGGGGCGGGCACCGGGGAGCTGTTTTTT. It specifies CASSMGQGAGTGELFF.